These 18 T cell receptor beta chains originate from one sample sequenced in a study of blood T cell repertoires in COVID-19. The protocol was immunoSEQ multiplex PCR, while the TCRdb copy is restricted to in-frame clones and leaves out a portion. Here the sample spans about 190,000 clones, approximately 88% being singletons. Sequenced: peripheral blood. These receptor sequences come from a man aged 40-55 years with acute or convalescent COVID-19.

This chain connects TRBV25-1 to TRBJ1-1; TRBD1 agrees at 11 bases. With V trimmed by 3 bases and J by 8 bases, 5 bases remained unmatched. The CDR3 runs 14 residues. Germline-derived CDR1 and CDR2 are MGHDK and SYGVNS. The CDR3 region is CASSDRTGGSEAFF. CDR3 in DNA: TGTGCCAGCAGTGACCGGACAGGGGGCTCGGAAGCTTTCTTT. Variable domain in full (rest from reference TRBV25-1 and TRBJ1-1): EADIYQTPRYLVIGTGKKITLECSQTMGHDKMYWYQQDPGMELHLIHYSYGVNSTEKGDLSSESTVSRIRTEHFPLTLESARPSHTSQYLCASSDRTGGSEAFFGQGTRLTVV.

This rearrangement joins TRBV9 to TRBJ1-2; no clear D. This CDR3 spans 13 amino acids. V was pared by 2 bases and J by 4 bases, with 9 bases between. Germline loops: CDR1 SGDLS, CDR2 YYNGEE. CDR3 in amino acids: CASSVNNLYGYTF. CDR3 DNA: TGTGCCAGCAGCGTTAACAACCTCTATGGCTACACCTTC.

The chain couples TRBV30 to TRBJ1-4; D is undetermined. The CDR3 is made up of 16 amino acids. V gave up 0 bases and J gave up 2 bases, with 13 bases separating them. Germline-derived CDR1 and CDR2 are GTSNPN and SVGIG (reference sequence). CDR3 sequence (DNA): TGTGCCTGGAGTGTACATAGAGGGAGTACTAATGAAAAACTGTTTTTT. Translated, it gives CAWSVHRGSTNEKLFF.

The V and J genes are TRBV11-3 and TRBJ2-5, with TRBD1 as a possible D gene (5 bases). Trimming removed 1 base at V and 6 bases at J, with 12 bases between. The V gene's germline CDR1 is SGHNT and CDR2 YENEEA. The length of the CDR3 is 14 residues. The CDR3 DNA is TGTGCCAGCAGCTTAGGAAGGGGCCAGAAGACCCAGTACTTC. Protein product: CASSLGRGQKTQYF.

The rearrangement joins TRBV4-2 to TRBJ2-7, with TRBD1 as a possible D gene (5 bases). CDR1 is LGHNA and CDR2 is YNFKEQ in the germline V gene. This CDR3 is 15 amino acids long. Trimming stripped 1 base from V and 7 bases from J, with 17 bases between. The CDR3: CASSQVVKGSWEQYF. The CDR3 DNA reads TGTGCCAGCAGCCAAGTAGTTAAGGGGTCCTGGGAGCAGTACTTC.

CDR3 nucleotides: TGTGCCAGCAGCCGCGATCAGCCAGGGAATGAAAAACTGTTTTTT. Its translation is CASSRDQPGNEKLFF. The chain combines TRBV14 with TRBJ1-4, with D possibly being TRBD1 (5 bases). V was clipped by 4 bases and J by 5 bases, with 14 bases between them. The CDR3 has 15 residues. Germline values: CDR1 SGHDN, CDR2 FVKESK.

V gene TRBV5-6 combines with J gene TRBJ1-4; D remains ambiguous. V was cut by 5 bases and J by 7 bases, with 24 bases left in between. The germline gives CDR1 SGHDT, CDR2 YYEEEE. The CDR3 sequence is 17 residues long. CDR3 protein: CASSRTPAGGGSEKLFF. For the CDR3, the DNA is TGTGCCAGCAGTCGGACCCCAGCAGGAGGCGGTAGTGAAAAACTGTTTTTT.

This clone was recorded only once. This chain joins TRBV19 and TRBJ2-7, with D uncertain. This CDR3 has 14 amino acids. Deletions cut 6 bases from V and 3 bases from J, with 15 bases between. CDR1 and CDR2 from the germline V gene are LNHDA and SQIVND (reference sequence). CDR3 in DNA: TGTGCCAGTAGCCTAGACGCGTTCGACTACGAGCAGTACTTC. It specifies CASSLDAFDYEQYF.

V usage is TRBV29-1 and J usage is TRBJ1-2; D uncertain. Trimming took off 6 bases at V and 8 bases at J, with 19 bases between the two ends. Germline V gives CDR1 SQVTM, CDR2 ANQGSEA. The CDR3 is 13 residues long. CDR3 DNA sequence: TGCAGCGTGGGAGAGAGTCGGGCAAAGGGCTACACCTTC. Protein sequence: CSVGESRAKGYTF.

This sequence joins TRBV24-1 and TRBJ2-1, with a possible D match to TRBD1 (7 bases). CDR1 is KGHDR, CDR2 SFDVKD, per germline. V shed 3 bases and J shed 7 bases, with 15 bases lying between them. The CDR3 contains 15 residues. The CDR3 region has the DNA TGTGCCACCAGTGATACCAGGGGGGCGGGAAATGAGCAGTTCTTC. Translated, it gives CATSDTRGAGNEQFF.

This clone came up a few times. This chain joins TRBV5-1 and TRBJ1-2; no definite D call. Trimming shortened V by 4 bases and J by 7 bases, and 14 bases separated the two germline ends. The CDR3 is 13 residues long. CDR1 and CDR2 (germline): SGHRS, YFSETQ. This chain's CDR3 is CASSPEVEAGYTF. In DNA form, the CDR3 reads TGCGCCAGCAGCCCGGAGGTCGAGGCTGGCTACACCTTC.

The J gene is TRBJ1-1, the V gene TRBV6-6; D is undetermined. V shed 6 bases and J shed 1 base, with 6 bases lying between them. This CDR3 contains 12 residues. CDR1 and CDR2 from the germline V gene are MNHNY and SVGAGI (reference sequence). The CDR3 region is CASRGGNTEAFF. The CDR3 DNA sequence: TGTGCCAGCAGAGGAGGGAACACTGAAGCTTTCTTT.

The genes are TRBV6-5 and TRBJ1-1; D perhaps matches TRBD1 (5 bases). The germline V and J ends were trimmed by 8 bases and 1 base, with 14 bases remaining between them. CDR3 length: 14 residues. Germline CDR1 is MNHEY and CDR2 is SVGAGI. CDR3 region: CASRSDSSNTEAFF. The CDR3 DNA reads as TGTGCCAGCCGATCCGACAGCTCGAACACTGAAGCTTTCTTT.

The chain couples TRBV5-8 to TRBJ2-3; D is possibly TRBD2 (7 bases). Germline values: CDR1 SGHTS, CDR2 YDEGEE. This CDR3 is 15 amino acids long. The V end lost 4 bases, the J end lost 1 base, and 13 bases lay between the germline ends. Here the CDR3 reads CASSPVGGRTDTQYF. The CDR3 DNA is TGTGCCAGCAGCCCGGTGGGGGGGCGCACAGATACGCAGTATTTT.

This chain links TRBV11-3 with TRBJ2-7; perhaps TRBD1 as D (8 bases). The germline V gene has CDR1 SGHNT and CDR2 YENEEA. This CDR3 is 16 amino acids long. Trimming shortened V by 8 bases and J by 0 bases, and 20 bases separated the two germline ends. CDR3 in DNA: TGTGCCAGCGGGACTACCGGGGACAGGAGCTCCTACGAGCAGTACTTC. Translation gives CASGTTGDRSSYEQYF. Variable domain in full (rest from reference TRBV11-3 and TRBJ2-7): EAGVVQSPRYKIIEKKQPVAFWCNPISGHNTLYWYLQNLGQGPELLIRYENEEAVDDSQLPKDRFSAERLKGVDSTLKIQPAELGDSAVYLCASGTTGDRSSYEQYFGPGTRLTVT.

The gene calls are TRBV30 and TRBJ1-4, with 7 positions matching TRBD1. CDR1 is GTSNPN and CDR2 is SVGIG in the germline V gene (reference sequence). The junction had 6 bases not matched to a gene; V was cut back by 1 base and J by 4 bases. CDR3 length: 15 amino acids. In nucleotides, the CDR3 is TGTGCCTGGAGTGGTGAGGGGGCGATTAATGAAAAACTGTTTTTT. This encodes CAWSGEGAINEKLFF.

Turning to this clone: At one of its ends the junction is not consistent with the germline gene, which may arise from a read error. The chain uses TRBV7-9 and TRBJ2-3; TRBD2 aligns across 8 bases. The CDR3 spans 13 residues. Germline V gene lookup returns CDR1 SEHNR and CDR2 FQNEAQ (reference sequence). The CDR3 sequence: CASSLAGSDTQYF. CDR3 DNA sequence: TGTGCCAGCAGCCTAGCGGGCTCGGATACGCAGTATTTT.

The rearrangement links TRBV9 to TRBJ2-7; D is perhaps TRBD1 (6 bases). CDR1 is SGDLS, CDR2 YYNGEE, per germline. V was cut by 4 bases and J by 2 bases, with 13 bases left in between. The CDR3 covers 14 residues. CDR3 protein: CASSPGQFAYEQYF. CDR3 bases: TGTGCCAGCAGCCCCGGACAGTTCGCCTACGAGCAGTACTTC.